Listed below are T cell receptor beta chains from one sample, sequenced in a study of blood T cell repertoires in COVID-19. Libraries were prepared by immunoSEQ multiplex PCR; TCRdb keeps only in-frame clonotypes and omits some of them. The sample comprises more than 250,000 clones, approximately 84% of which are singletons, and over 9.5% rests with the top ten. Sequencing was done on a sample of PBMCs or T cells enriched from blood (not recorded which). The receptors here all came from a woman under 30 who had recovered from COVID-19. Both conserved end residues are part of each CDR3. Each record gives: J gene, clone size, D gene, V gene, CDR3 DNA, CDR3 protein. A D gene is named only where the DNA matches it firmly. Clone size is stated in some rows and not others, as once, few, many or a class when expanded.

TRBJ2-2 | - | - | TRBV4-1 | TGCGCCAGCCGAGGGCGAGTGGGAGTCACCGGGGAGCTGTTTTTT | CASRGRVGVTGELFF
TRBJ2-1 | - | TRBD2 | TRBV6-5 | TGTGCCAGCAGTTTAGCGGGAGGGTCTAATGAGCAGTTCTTC | CASSLAGGSNEQFF
TRBJ2-7 | - | TRBD1 | TRBV19 | TGTGCCAGTAGTATAGGCCCGGGACAGGGGATTTACGAGCAGTACTTC | CASSIGPGQGIYEQYF
TRBJ1-1 | - | - | TRBV6-2/TRBV6-3 | TGTGCCAGCAGTTACTTCGGGACATTAGAAGCTTTCTTT | CASSYFGTLEAFF
TRBJ1-5 | - | - | TRBV7-8 | TGTGCCAGCAGCTTAGCGAACAGATATAGCAATCAGCCCCAGCATTTT | CASSLANRYSNQPQHF
TRBJ2-2 | - | TRBD2 | TRBV5-1 | TGCGCCAGCAGGTCCAGCGGGAGTAACACCGGGGAGCTGTTTTTT | CASRSSGSNTGELFF
TRBJ1-4 | - | TRBD1 | TRBV6-1 | TGTGCCAGCAGTGGAAAGGTTGGACAGGGAATTAATGAAAAACTGTTTTTT | CASSGKVGQGINEKLFF
TRBJ1-2 | - | - | TRBV19 | TGTGCCAGTAGTATAGATCCTACGGCAGGCTATGGCTACACCTTC | CASSIDPTAGYGYTF
TRBJ2-3 | - | TRBD2 | TRBV5-1 | TGCGCCAGCAGCTGGCGTCGACTAGCGGGAGGTTCTGCTGATACGCAGTATTTT | CASSWRRLAGGSADTQYF
TRBJ2-2 | - | - | TRBV6-2/TRBV6-3 | TGTGCCAGCAGTACACAAACAGGGTTCACCGGGGAGCTGTTTTTT | CASSTQTGFTGELFF
TRBJ1-2 | - | - | TRBV18 | TGTGCCAGCTCACCGGACAGAAATGGCTACACCTTC | CASSPDRNGYTF
TRBJ1-5 | - | - | TRBV6-5 | TGTGCCAGCAGTTACACGGGGGGACGCAATCAGCCCCAGCATTTT | CASSYTGGRNQPQHF
TRBJ1-1 | - | - | TRBV9 | TGTGCCAGCAGCGCCAGCCGGACAGTGGGGACTGAAGCTTTCTTT | CASSASRTVGTEAFF
TRBJ2-3 | - | - | TRBV18 | TGTGCCAGCTCACCACCTAAAGGGAGTACGGATACGCAGTATTTT | CASSPPKGSTDTQYF
TRBJ1-1 | - | - | TRBV6-5 | TGTGCCAGCAGTTCCACACAGCGGGGAACTGAAGCTTTCTTT | CASSSTQRGTEAFF
TRBJ1-5 | few | - | TRBV4-1 | TGCGCCAGCAGCCAAGATTTGGGCCGGGAACAGCCCCAGCATTTT | CASSQDLGREQPQHF